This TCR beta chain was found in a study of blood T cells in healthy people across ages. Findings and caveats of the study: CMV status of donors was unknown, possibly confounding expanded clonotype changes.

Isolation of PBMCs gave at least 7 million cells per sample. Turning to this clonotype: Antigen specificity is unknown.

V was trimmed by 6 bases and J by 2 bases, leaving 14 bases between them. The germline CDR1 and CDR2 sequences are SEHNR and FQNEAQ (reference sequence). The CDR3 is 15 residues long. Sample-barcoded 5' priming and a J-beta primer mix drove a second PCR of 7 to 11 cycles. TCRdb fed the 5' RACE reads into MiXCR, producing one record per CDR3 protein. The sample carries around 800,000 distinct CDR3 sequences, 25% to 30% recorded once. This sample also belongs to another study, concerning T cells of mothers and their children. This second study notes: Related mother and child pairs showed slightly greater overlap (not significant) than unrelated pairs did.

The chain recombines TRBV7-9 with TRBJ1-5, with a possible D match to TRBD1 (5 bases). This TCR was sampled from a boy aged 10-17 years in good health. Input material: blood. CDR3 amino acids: CASRPPGFRNQPQHF. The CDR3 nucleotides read TGTGCCAGCAGACCTCCAGGGTTCCGCAATCAGCCCCAGCATTTT.